These T cell receptor beta chains were read from a single sample in a study of blood T cells in healthy people across ages. TCRdb processed the 5' RACE reads anew with MiXCR; each CDR3 protein has one entry. Seen here are roughly 1,300,000 distinct CDR3 sequences, approximately 59% observed once, and the top ten hold over 6.5%. Material: blood. These receptors were taken from a man aged 18 to 35 in good health. Each CDR3 is given with its conserved first and last residue. The D gene is left open where the match is weak.

NA,TRBJ2-1,TRBV5-6,CASSLDKNEQFF
TRBD1,TRBJ1-6,TRBV11-2,CASSARDRGYNSPLHF
NA,TRBJ2-3,TRBV29-1,CSVGQDIDTDTQYF
NA,TRBJ1-5,TRBV7-9,CASSLRGAQPQHF
NA,TRBJ2-1,TRBV3-1,CASSRVQLNEQFF
NA,TRBJ2-5,TRBV12-3/TRBV12-4,CASSLGQDALRQETQYF
NA,TRBJ2-2,TRBV25-1,CASSEERVGTGELYF
TRBD2,TRBJ2-7,TRBV11-2,CASSLDALAGARGSYEQYF
NA,TRBJ2-1,TRBV6-2/TRBV6-3,CASGQAGGEQFF
TRBD1,TRBJ2-1,TRBV5-5,CASSPGTATYNEQFF
NA,TRBJ2-3,TRBV6-6,CASSPRDGPSTDTQYF
NA,TRBJ2-5,TRBV5-1,CASSSGDVQETQYF
TRBD1,NA,TRBV20-1,CSALTGVENIQYF
TRBD1,TRBJ2-5,TRBV5-1,CASSYSSTGISYNEQYF
TRBD1,TRBJ2-5,TRBV4-1,CASSQGQGKETQYF
NA,TRBJ1-5,TRBV7-9,CASSSSGGHPEQPQHF
NA,NA,TRBV6-2/TRBV6-3,CASSYSFLLGETQYF
NA,TRBJ1-5,TRBV6-5,CASSQNTGPTNQPQHF
NA,TRBJ2-5,TRBV5-1,CASSPAGTGLETQYF
NA,TRBJ2-2,TRBV20-1,CSARDEGHDTGELFF
TRBD2,TRBJ2-1,TRBV6-4,CASSDPASGRGNEQFF
TRBD2,TRBJ2-5,TRBV18,CASSPWTSAHQETQYF
NA,TRBJ2-1,TRBV27,CASSSPLLARSYNEQFF
NA,TRBJ2-7,TRBV29-1,CSVGAGVAYEQYF
NA,TRBJ2-7,TRBV5-1,CASSLVPTGAYEQYF
NA,TRBJ2-7,TRBV20-1,CSARGLDSTYEQYF
NA,TRBJ2-1,TRBV10-1,CASSESGGSRRVEQFF
NA,TRBJ2-5,TRBV20-1,CSARVGRGSSYNEQYF
TRBD2,NA,TRBV29-1,CSVEDGLAGSEQYF
TRBD2,NA,TRBV20-1,CSALLAGVYYFGETQYF
NA,TRBJ2-5,TRBV20-1,CSAHPGLGETQYF
NA,TRBJ1-1,TRBV15,CATSHELGTEAFF